This T cell receptor (beta chain) was retrieved from a study of beta chain features in type 1 diabetes. Whole-study findings and limits: Patients showed naive, central memory and Treg TCRB repertoires that appeared more similar than those of healthy donors. The question of HLA type influencing TCRB rearrangement was one that remained unresolved here. Shortening of TCRB CDR3s, moderate but significant, appeared in all four CD4+ subsets of Type 1 diabetes patients.

Donors contributed one heparinised blood draw apiece, averaging about 100 mL. Sorting with CD45RO/CCR7/CD25/CD127/CD95/CD27 yielded naive, central memory, regulatory and stem-like memory CD4+ cells. With respect to this clone: Antigen unknown.

Trimming removed 4 bases at V and 10 bases at J, with 18 bases between. The length of the CDR3 is 15 residues. Per the germline V gene, CDR1 is SGHDT and CDR2 is YYEEEE. Every isolated RNA sample was fully reverse transcribed, so sequencing captured expressed TCRB transcripts. The method was immunoSEQ multiplex PCR; TCRdb's version includes in-frame clones alone and lacks a portion of them. In the table there are 500,000 to 850,000 clones, about an eighth of which are singletons. The chain combines TRBV5-6 with TRBJ1-6; no definite D call. Sequencing was carried out using naive CD4+ T cells from blood. The TCR comes from a man between 18 and 35 years old with type 1 diabetes. CDR3 coding DNA: TGTGCCAGCAGCACCCCGGGCAGGCTTTACTCACCCCTCCACTTT. Translating it yields CASSTPGRLYSPLHF.